This T cell receptor (beta chain) was sequenced in a study of blood T cell repertoires in COVID-19. Study background: Italy, Spain and the United States were the sources of the convalescent and acute COVID-19 samples. T cells, B-cell-depleted T cells, or PBMCs supplied cDNA or gDNA.

Method: immunoSEQ multiplex PCR; TCRdb's copy keeps in-frame clones and lacks some. The data contain about 530,000 clones, roughly nine tenths of them seen just once; the ten biggest clones take up under 8.5%. V lost 4 bases and J lost 7; bases outside the gene matches: 9. This CDR3 region has 14 residues. CDR1 and CDR2 from the germline V gene are SGHRS and YFSETQ. What was sequenced was peripheral blood. This receptor was identified in a woman in her fifties or sixties with COVID-19, enrolled during active disease. This chain uses TRBV5-1 with TRBJ1-1, with TRBD1 matching 8 bases. The CDR3 DNA follows: TGCGCCAGCAGCATACAGGGGGGAGAGATTGAAGCTTTCTTT. It specifies CASSIQGGEIEAFF.